This T cell receptor beta chain was profiled in a study of T cell repertoires in cytomegalovirus infection (dated by TCRdb to about 2019). Some background on the complete study: The HLA type of each donor mattered for the analysis, because public TCR beta signatures pointed to carriage of CMV infection along with the matching HLA type.

This clonotype turned up a few times. There is no known antigen for this receptor. Base qualities were left out, and no much larger clone turns up one base away. This sample was sequenced with an Illumina HiSeq 1500. The public sequencing data were trimmed at Q25 with fastp and processed into clonotypes with MiXCR by TCRdb, which kept only in-frame beta chains. Each entry merges the rows of one CDR3 protein and shows their most common DNA and genes. The sample has about 100,000 distinct CDR3 sequences on record, 15% to 20% of them singletons. The ten biggest clones cover more than 7% of the sample. Sequences SNHLY (CDR1) and FYNNEI (CDR2) are obtained from the germline V gene. At the junction V is shortened by 3 bases and J by 7 bases, with 15 bases in between. The CDR3 numbers 15 residues from cysteine through phenylalanine. The retained sequence is limited to the CDR3, 45 bases, with the frame set at the first base.

Overall study results and their limits: Cumulative frequency of public TCR beta family members discriminated carriers of CMV infection plus the relevant HLA type in this cohort and an independent approximately 360-donor cohort. The ex vivo response was dominated by HLA-C-restricted CMV-specific TCR beta clonotypes, and the single most frequent clonotype in two of eight donors was supplied by these HLA-C-restricted clonotypes.

The TCR comes from a human donor in good health (CMV status not recorded). Some clones in this sample may be carry-over from other donors' samples. The chain couples TRBV2 to TRBJ1-4, with TRBD1 as a weak D call on 6 bases. The sample was PBMCs. The bases are TGTGCCAGCAGTGATCCAGGGGCGAGAGGTGAAAAACTGTTTTTT. Its amino acids are CASSDPGARGEKLFF.